Only one count was recorded for the clone carrying this T cell receptor (beta chain). This entry is derived from a study of T cell changes during pregnancy in multiple sclerosis. Some clones are missing from TCRdb's copy, which holds only in-frame ones; the method was immunoSEQ multiplex PCR. The table includes approximately 52,000 clones, 85% to 95% detected once. The input for sequencing was CD4+ T cells from peripheral blood mononuclear cells, taken in the third trimester of pregnancy. The source of this sequence is a female donor with multiple sclerosis, enrolled in a pregnancy study.

The CDR3 DNA reads TGCGCCAGTTCATTAGAGGACTATGGCTACACCTTC. Protein: CASSLEDYGYTF. The chain carries TRBV5-1 and TRBJ1-2; D is ambiguous. The CDR3 has 12 residues. Germline V CDR1 and CDR2: SGHRS, YFSETQ. Between the trimmed V and J ends, which lost 8 bases and 3 bases, there was a span of 11 bases.